Detailed here is one TCR beta chain. This sample was included in a study of blood T cell repertoires in COVID-19. CDR1 is MNHEY, CDR2 SMNVEV, per germline (reference sequence). This CDR3 has 14 amino acids. V shed 3 bases, J shed 8 bases, and the junction held 7 bases outside the gene matches. As originally analysed: How many nucleated cells were present was estimated from reference gene primer amplification. Only in-frame clones appear in the TCRdb table, and some are missing; sequencing was by immunoSEQ multiplex PCR. The V and J calls and clone size were taken over from that table, and D and trimming were inferred from the DNA. The sample has approximately 99,000 clones, over 75% seen once.

The chain is built from TRBV27 and TRBJ1-1; 9 bases are a match to TRBD1. This TCR derives from a human donor in a cohort sampled during active COVID-19. Sequencing was done on a sample of peripheral blood. In nucleotides, the CDR3 is TGTGCCAGCAGTTTGCTGACAGGGGGGAGGGAAGCTTTCTTT. This codes for CASSLLTGGREAFF.